One and the same sample provided the 24 T cell receptor beta chains below, sequenced in a study of OX40 agonist ivuxolimab in advanced cancers. Only in-frame clones appear in the TCRdb table, and some are missing; sequencing was by immunoSEQ multiplex PCR. Of approximately 90,000 clones in the sample, roughly 89% were seen once. The material was CD4+ or CD8+ T cells sorted from blood, obtained in a trial of the OX40 agonist ivuxolimab. These receptors all stem from an adult with an advanced solid tumor such as melanoma, head and neck, liver or kidney cancer.

The chain is built from TRBV2 and TRBJ2-2, with 7 bases identical to TRBD2. CDR3 size: 17 residues. CDR1 and CDR2 (germline): SNHLY, FYNNEI. V dropped 4 bases and J dropped 4; count of bases not matched to a gene: 12. The CDR3 DNA follows: TGTGCCAGCAGTGCCGGCGGGAGCTATGGGTTCACCGGGGAGCTGTTTTTT. It encodes CASSAGGSYGFTGELFF.

This clone was observed a few times. The gene calls are TRBV5-4 and TRBJ2-2; 9 nucleotides line up with TRBD1. The germline gives CDR1 SGHNT, CDR2 YYREEE (reference sequence). The CDR3 spans 17 residues. The V segment lost 4 bases and the J segment 2 bases; nucleotides outside the gene matches: 9. DNA of the CDR3: TGTGCCAGCAGCCCTTATGGGACAGGGCCAAACACCGGGGAGCTGTTTTTT. It encodes CASSPYGTGPNTGELFF.

The count of this clone is one. This chain links TRBV6-4 with TRBJ2-5; 8 bases align to TRBD2. The CDR3 has 16 amino acids. V dropped 10 bases and J dropped 0; count of bases not matched to a gene: 13. CDR1 and CDR2 from the germline V gene are MRHNA and SNTAGT. CDR3 DNA sequence: TGTGCCACCCGGGGGGGGGCTCAGCGGGACCAAGAGACCCAGTACTTC. Translated, it gives CATRGGAQRDQETQYF.

The chain has TRBV7-2 and TRBJ2-1, with D uncertain. The V gene lost 3 bases and the J gene lost 10 bases, with 16 bases spanning the gap. CDR3 size: 14 residues. Germline CDR1 is SGHTA and CDR2 is FQGNSA. The CDR3 DNA sequence: TGTGCCAGCAGCTTGCTCCCTAGGGCTGGCGAGCAGTTCTTC. This gives the protein CASSLLPRAGEQFF.

This clone was seen more than once but under ten times. This chain uses TRBV12-5 with TRBJ2-5; 10 bases are a match to TRBD2. The CDR3 totals 17 residues. J lost 5 bases, V lost 7 bases, and 16 bases had no gene match. From germline, CDR1 is LGHNT and CDR2 FRNRAP. Here the CDR3 DNA reads TGTGCTAGTGCCCTCGCCCGGGCTAGCGGGAGTCGGGAGACCCAGTACTTC. It is translated as CASALARASGSRETQYF.

This rearrangement joins TRBV5-1 to TRBJ2-3, with TRBD2 as a possible D gene (5 bases). CDR1 and CDR2 (germline): SGHRS, YFSETQ. Trimming left V 4 bases short and J 2 bases short, with 14 bases between. The CDR3 loop spans 15 amino acids. The CDR3 spells CASSVGLALTDTQYF. CDR3 DNA: TGCGCCAGCAGCGTCGGACTGGCCCTCACAGATACGCAGTATTTT.

V is TRBV19 and J is TRBJ1-3; D not certain. The germline V gene has CDR1 LNHDA and CDR2 SQIVND (reference sequence). CDR3 length: 15 amino acids. Trimming removed 7 bases at V and 0 bases at J, with 13 bases between. CDR3 protein: CASINKASSGNTIYF. The CDR3 region has the DNA TGTGCCAGTATTAATAAAGCTTCCTCTGGAAACACCATATATTTT.

The chain employs TRBV4-1 and TRBJ2-6, with 7 bases identical to TRBD2. Trimming removed 8 bases from V and 1 base from J; junction bases left unmatched: 11. CDR1 MGHRA and CDR2 YSYEKL come from the germline V gene. The CDR3 spans 17 residues. CDR3 nucleotide sequence: TGCGCCAGCGGAGGGACTACACGGGGATCTGGGGCCAACGTCCTGACTTTC. Protein: CASGGTTRGSGANVLTF.

The genes are TRBV19 and TRBJ1-5; D is ambiguous. The germline gives CDR1 LNHDA, CDR2 SQIVND (reference sequence). The CDR3 is 15 amino acids. Trimming took 3 bases from V and 4 from J, leaving 13 bases between them. In DNA form, the CDR3 reads TGTGCCAGTAGTATCTCACCCTCAGTGAATCAGCCCCAGCATTTT. It encodes CASSISPSVNQPQHF.

The chain links TRBV28 to TRBJ1-1, with D possibly matching TRBD1 (6 bases). The CDR3 is 15 residues long. CDR1 MDHEN and CDR2 SYDVKM come from the germline V gene. V lost 6 bases, J lost 1 base, and 15 bases lay in between. In DNA, the CDR3 is TGTGCCAGCAGCTTAACCTTAGGGGGGAACACTGAAGCTTTCTTT. Protein sequence: CASSLTLGGNTEAFF.

This rearrangement joins TRBV18 to TRBJ1-2; 8 bases match TRBD1. The CDR3 consists of 16 residues. Germline-derived CDR1 and CDR2 are KGHSH and LQKENI. V lost 3 bases to trimming and J lost 4 bases; unmatched junction nucleotides: 10. The DNA for the CDR3 is TGTGCCAGCTCACCGGACAGGGTCCCTTTCCCCTATGGCTACACCTTC. Its protein is CASSPDRVPFPYGYTF.

The rearrangement joins TRBV19 to TRBJ2-4; no definite D call. The germline V and J ends were trimmed by 10 bases and 3 bases, with 13 bases remaining between them. The germline V gene has CDR1 LNHDA and CDR2 SQIVND (reference sequence). The CDR3 is 13 residues long. The CDR3 DNA follows: TGTGCCACCGCAGAGATCAACAAAAACATTCAGTACTTC. Encoded protein: CATAEINKNIQYF.

This chain connects TRBV5-1 to TRBJ2-5; D is perhaps TRBD2 (6 bases). With 3 bases removed from V and 3 bases from J, the gap between germline ends came to 9 bases. The CDR3 loop spans 13 amino acids. Looked up from germline, CDR1 is SGHRS and CDR2 is YFSETQ. The CDR3 DNA reads as TGCGCCAGCAGCTCGGGGGATAAAGAGACCCAGTACTTC. Its protein is CASSSGDKETQYF.

This chain connects TRBV11-2 to TRBJ2-3, with TRBD2 identical over 9 bases. This CDR3 is built from 16 residues. CDR1 is SGHAT, CDR2 FQNNGV, per germline. J gave up 2 bases and V 3 bases, and 6 bases lay outside the gene matches. CDR3 sequence (DNA): TGTGCCAGCAGCTTCCGGGGCGGGAGGGACACAGATACGCAGTATTTT. It specifies CASSFRGGRDTDTQYF.

The rearrangement joins TRBV30 to TRBJ2-7, with D perhaps assigned TRBD1 or TRBD2 (6 bases each). Germline V lookup: CDR1 GTSNPN, CDR2 SVGIG (reference sequence). This CDR3 comprises 14 residues. Trimming stripped 4 bases from V and 6 bases from J, with 19 bases between. The CDR3 DNA reads TGTGCCTGGACAAGGAGGGGGAGGACCTCCGAGCAGTACTTC. Its translation is CAWTRRGRTSEQYF.

This chain links TRBV10-1 with TRBJ1-2; 7 bases line up with TRBD1. The CDR3 is 16 amino acids. In germline, CDR1 is WNHNN, CDR2 SYGVQD (reference sequence). With V trimmed by 8 bases and J by 3 bases, 15 bases remained unmatched. CDR3 sequence reads: CASLQGSERGHYGYTF. For the CDR3, the DNA is TGCGCCAGCCTACAGGGGTCGGAAAGGGGGCACTATGGCTACACCTTC.

The chain uses TRBV27 and TRBJ2-7; D remains unclear. This CDR3 is built from 11 residues. Trimming shortened V by 4 bases and J by 4 bases, and 5 bases separated the two germline ends. Germline V gene sequence: CDR1 MNHEY, CDR2 SMNVEV (reference sequence). For the CDR3, the DNA is TGTGCCAGCAGTTCCGGATACGAGCAGTACTTC. Translated, it gives CASSSGYEQYF.

J is TRBJ2-3 and V is TRBV10-1; possible D gene TRBD1, 6 bases. V lost 3 bases and J 4 bases, leaving 8 bases between the germline ends. The CDR3 consists of 13 residues. Germline V gene lookup returns CDR1 WNHNN and CDR2 SYGVQD (reference sequence). CDR3 sequence: CASSEEGADTQYF. The CDR3 DNA reads as TGCGCCAGCAGTGAAGAGGGGGCAGATACGCAGTATTTT.

This chain connects TRBV11-2 to TRBJ2-6, with D perhaps TRBD1 (6 bases). There are 14 residues in the CDR3. Germline V gene data show CDR1 as SGHAT and CDR2 as FQNNGV. The germline V and J ends were trimmed by 4 bases and 3 bases, with 7 bases remaining between them. DNA of the CDR3: TGTGCCAGCAGCTACAGGGTTGGGGCCAACGTCCTGACTTTC. The encoded protein is CASSYRVGANVLTF.

V is TRBV2 and J is TRBJ1-2; D unclear. V was trimmed by 2 bases and J by 2 bases, leaving 12 bases between them. Looked up from germline, CDR1 is SNHLY and CDR2 is FYNNEI. The CDR3 extends over 15 amino acids. The CDR3 loop is CASSELAERNYGYTF. As DNA, the CDR3 is TGTGCCAGCAGTGAACTGGCAGAGAGGAACTATGGCTACACCTTC.

This chain links TRBV28 with TRBJ2-7; possibly TRBD1 or TRBD2 for D (5 bases each). This CDR3 spans 13 amino acids. The germline V gene has CDR1 MDHEN and CDR2 SYDVKM. V lost 3 bases and J lost 3, with 9 bases in between. The DNA for the CDR3 is TGTGCCAGCAGTTTGTTGGGGGACTACGAGCAGTACTTC. Encoded protein: CASSLLGDYEQYF.

V usage is TRBV28 and J usage is TRBJ2-5; D not resolved. The CDR3 is 11 amino acids. CDR1 is MDHEN and CDR2 is SYDVKM in the germline V gene. V lost 2 bases, J lost 3 bases, and 1 base lay in between. This CDR3 is CASSLKETQYF. The CDR3 region has the DNA TGTGCCAGCAGTTTAAAAGAGACCCAGTACTTC. Using reference TRBV28 and TRBJ2-5 for the parts outside the CDR3, the full variable domain is DVKVTQSSRYLVKRTGEKVFLECVQDMDHENMFWYRQDPGLGLRLIYFSYDVKMKEKGDIPEGYSVSREKKERFSLILESASTNQTSMYLCASSLKETQYFGPGTRLLVL.

The chain uses TRBV5-4 and TRBJ2-3, with D tentatively TRBD1 (5 bases). Germline loops: CDR1 SGHNT, CDR2 YYREEE (reference sequence). Trimming took off 0 bases at V and 2 bases at J, with 7 bases between the two ends. This CDR3 contains 14 residues. Here the CDR3 reads CASSLGGLTDTQYF. In nucleotides, the CDR3 is TGTGCCAGCAGCTTGGGGGGCCTCACAGATACGCAGTATTTT.

The gene calls are TRBV10-2 and TRBJ2-7; D might be TRBD2 (7 bases). Germline values: CDR1 WSHSY, CDR2 SAAADI. The CDR3 is made up of 16 amino acids. V lost 0 bases, J lost 3 bases, and 15 bases lay in between. DNA of the CDR3: TGCGCCAGCAGTGAGTCGAGGGGGAGGGTAGTCTACGAGCAGTACTTC. Translated, it gives CASSESRGRVVYEQYF.